The subject of this entry is one T cell receptor (beta chain). Its antigen remains unknown. CDR1 is LNHNV and CDR2 is YYDKDF in the germline V gene (reference sequence). V lost 1 base, J lost 0 bases, and 7 bases lay in between. The CDR3 has 15 amino acids. This record comes from a study of beta chain features in type 1 diabetes. General study findings and limits: Sequencing the cDNA could make cells with high TCR expression show up more than they should. Moderate yet significant TCRB CDR3 shortening was seen in Type 1 diabetes patients in all four CD4+ subsets.

Donors contributed one heparinised blood draw apiece, averaging approximately 100 mL. The isolated RNA, all of it, was reverse transcribed, so expressed TCRB transcripts were what got sequenced. Profiling relied on immunoSEQ multiplex PCR, and the TCRdb table lists in-frame clones only, not all of them. The sample gives just over 450,000 clones, over 25% of which show up once; 0.05% to 0.07% is in the top ten. Sequencing was carried out using naive CD4+ T cells from blood. J is TRBJ2-1 and V is TRBV15; D unresolved. The origin of this receptor is a man aged 18 to 30 in good health. The CDR3 sequence is CATSRGQISYNEQFF. The CDR3 nucleotides are TGTGCCACCAGCAGAGGCCAAATCTCCTACAATGAGCAGTTCTTC.